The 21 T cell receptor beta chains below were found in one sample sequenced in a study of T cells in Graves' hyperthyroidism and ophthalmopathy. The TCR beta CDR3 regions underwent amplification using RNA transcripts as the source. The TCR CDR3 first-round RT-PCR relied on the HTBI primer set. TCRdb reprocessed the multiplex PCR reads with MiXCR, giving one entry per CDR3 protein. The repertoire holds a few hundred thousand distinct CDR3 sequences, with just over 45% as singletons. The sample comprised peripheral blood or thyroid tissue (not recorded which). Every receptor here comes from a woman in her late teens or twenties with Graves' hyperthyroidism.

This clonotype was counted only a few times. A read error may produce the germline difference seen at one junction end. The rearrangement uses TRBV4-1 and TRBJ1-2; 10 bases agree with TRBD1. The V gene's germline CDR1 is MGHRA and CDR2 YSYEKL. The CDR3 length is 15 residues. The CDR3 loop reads CASSQVRERPGQGKF. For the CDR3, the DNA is TGCGCCAGCAGCCAAGTCCGAGAGCGTCCGGGACAGGGGAAGTTC.

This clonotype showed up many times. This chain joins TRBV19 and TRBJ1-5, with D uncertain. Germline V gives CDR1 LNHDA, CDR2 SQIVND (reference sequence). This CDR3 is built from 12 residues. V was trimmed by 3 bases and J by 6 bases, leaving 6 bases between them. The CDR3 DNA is TGTGCCAGTAGTATGGCGGTTCAGCCCCAGCATTTT. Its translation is CASSMAVQPQHF. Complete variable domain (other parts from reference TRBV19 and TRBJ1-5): DGGITQSPKYLFRKEGQNVTLSCEQNLNHDAMYWYRQDPGQGLRLIYYSQIVNDFQKGDIAEGYSVSREKKESFPLTVTSAQKNPTAFYLCASSMAVQPQHFGDGTRLSIL.

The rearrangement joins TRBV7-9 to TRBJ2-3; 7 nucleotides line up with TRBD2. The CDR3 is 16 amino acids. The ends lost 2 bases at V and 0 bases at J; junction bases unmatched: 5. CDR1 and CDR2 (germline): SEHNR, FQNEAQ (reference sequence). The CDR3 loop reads CASSLQAAGSTDTQYF. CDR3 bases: TGTGCCAGCAGCTTACAGGCAGCGGGAAGCACAGATACGCAGTATTTT.

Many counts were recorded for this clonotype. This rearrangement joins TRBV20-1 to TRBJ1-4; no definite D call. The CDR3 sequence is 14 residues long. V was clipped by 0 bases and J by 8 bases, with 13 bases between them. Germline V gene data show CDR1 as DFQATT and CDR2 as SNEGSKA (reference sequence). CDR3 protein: CSARELGFQEKLFF. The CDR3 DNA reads TGCAGTGCTAGAGAGTTAGGGTTCCAAGAAAAACTGTTTTTT.

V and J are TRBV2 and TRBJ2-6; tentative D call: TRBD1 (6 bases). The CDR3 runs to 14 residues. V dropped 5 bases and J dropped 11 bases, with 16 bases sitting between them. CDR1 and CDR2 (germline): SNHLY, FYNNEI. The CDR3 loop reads CASSSDSWGDVLTF. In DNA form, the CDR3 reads TGTGCCAGCAGTTCGGACAGTTGGGGCGACGTCCTGACTTTC.

CDR3 coding DNA: TGTGCCACCAGCAGCGATGGACTAGCGGGAGTTTACGAGCAGTACTTC. This codes for CATSSDGLAGVYEQYF. This chain joins TRBV15 and TRBJ2-7; 13 positions agree with TRBD2. Per the germline V gene, CDR1 is LNHNV and CDR2 is YYDKDF (reference sequence). This CDR3 is 16 amino acids long. Unmatched junction bases numbered 6, after V lost 3 bases and J lost 4 bases.

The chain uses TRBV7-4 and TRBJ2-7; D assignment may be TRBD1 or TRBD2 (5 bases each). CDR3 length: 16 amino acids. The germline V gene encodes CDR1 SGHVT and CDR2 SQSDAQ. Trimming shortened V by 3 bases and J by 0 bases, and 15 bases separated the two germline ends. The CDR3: CASSFPGPTISYEQYF. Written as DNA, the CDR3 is TGTGCCAGCAGCTTCCCGGGACCGACGATCTCCTACGAGCAGTACTTC.

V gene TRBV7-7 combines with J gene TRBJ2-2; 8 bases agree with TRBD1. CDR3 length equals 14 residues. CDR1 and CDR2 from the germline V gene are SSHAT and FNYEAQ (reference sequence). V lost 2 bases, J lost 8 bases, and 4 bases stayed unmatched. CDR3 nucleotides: TGTGCCAGCAGCTTATCACAGGGGGGAGGGGAGCTGTTTTTT. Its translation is CASSLSQGGGELFF.

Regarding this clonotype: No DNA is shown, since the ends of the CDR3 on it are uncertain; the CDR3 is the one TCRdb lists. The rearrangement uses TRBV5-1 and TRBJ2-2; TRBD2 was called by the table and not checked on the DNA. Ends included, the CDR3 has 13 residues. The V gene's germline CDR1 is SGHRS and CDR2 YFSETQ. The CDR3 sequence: CASSLVPSGSCFF.

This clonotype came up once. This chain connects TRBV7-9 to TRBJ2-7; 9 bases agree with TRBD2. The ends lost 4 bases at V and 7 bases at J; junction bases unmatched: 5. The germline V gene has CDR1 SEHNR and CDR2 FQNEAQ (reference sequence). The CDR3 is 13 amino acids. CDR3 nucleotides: TGTGCCAGCAGCTATAGCGGGAGCAGGGAGCAGTACTTC. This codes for CASSYSGSREQYF. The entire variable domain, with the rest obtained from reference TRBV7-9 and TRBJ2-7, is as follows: DTGVSQNPRHKITKRGQNVTFRCDPISEHNRLYWYRQTLGQGPEFLTYFQNEAQLEKSRLLSDRFSAERPKGSFSTLEIQRTEQGDSAMYLCASSYSGSREQYFGPGTRLTVT.

CDR3 nucleotides: TGTGCCAGCAGCCCATCCAGGGTTAGCGGGGGGGCGGAGACCCAGTACTTC. Translating it yields CASSPSRVSGGAETQYF. The rearrangement joins TRBV7-2 to TRBJ2-3; TRBD2 matches 11 bases. The DNA end is more similar to TRBJ2-5, so the J call may be wrong. CDR3 length: 17 amino acids. The V gene's germline CDR1 is SGHTA and CDR2 FQGNSA.

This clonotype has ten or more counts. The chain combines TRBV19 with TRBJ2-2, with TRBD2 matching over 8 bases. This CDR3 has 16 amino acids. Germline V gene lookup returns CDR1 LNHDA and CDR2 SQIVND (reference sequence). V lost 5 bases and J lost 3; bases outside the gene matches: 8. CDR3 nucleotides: TGTGCCAGTAGTGCAAATCTAGCGGGCCACACCGGGGAGCTGTTTTTT. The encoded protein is CASSANLAGHTGELFF.

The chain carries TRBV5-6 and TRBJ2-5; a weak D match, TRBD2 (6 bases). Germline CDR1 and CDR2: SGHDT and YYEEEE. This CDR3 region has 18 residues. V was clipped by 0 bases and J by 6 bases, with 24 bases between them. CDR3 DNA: TGTGCCAGCAGCTTGGCGAGGAGGGCCGAACAACAAGGAAAGACCCAGTACTTC. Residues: CASSLARRAEQQGKTQYF.

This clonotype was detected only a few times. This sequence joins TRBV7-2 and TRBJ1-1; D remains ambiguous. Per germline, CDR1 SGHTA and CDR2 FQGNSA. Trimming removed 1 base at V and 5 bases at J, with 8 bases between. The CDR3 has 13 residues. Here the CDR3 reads CASSLEVATEAFF. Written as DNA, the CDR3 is TGTGCCAGCAGCTTAGAGGTTGCGACTGAAGCTTTCTTT.

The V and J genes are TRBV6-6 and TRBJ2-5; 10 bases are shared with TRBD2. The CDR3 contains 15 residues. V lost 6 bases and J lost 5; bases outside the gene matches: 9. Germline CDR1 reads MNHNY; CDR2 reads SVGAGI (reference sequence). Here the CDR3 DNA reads TGTGCCAGCAGCTTCGGGACTAGCGCCGCGGAGACCCAGTACTTC. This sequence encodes CASSFGTSAAETQYF.

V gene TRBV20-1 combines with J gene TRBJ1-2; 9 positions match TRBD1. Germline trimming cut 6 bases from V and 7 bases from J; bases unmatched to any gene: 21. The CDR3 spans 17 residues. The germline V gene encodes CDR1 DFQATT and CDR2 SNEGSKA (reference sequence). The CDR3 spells CSAKRAGDRALEGGYTF. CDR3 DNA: TGCAGTGCGAAACGTGCCGGGGACAGGGCACTCGAGGGTGGCTACACCTTC.

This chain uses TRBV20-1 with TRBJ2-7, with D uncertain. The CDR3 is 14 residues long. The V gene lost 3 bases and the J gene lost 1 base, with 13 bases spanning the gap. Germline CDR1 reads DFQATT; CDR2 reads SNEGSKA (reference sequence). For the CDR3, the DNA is TGCAGTGCTAGTAAGGTGTACAATTCCTACGAGCAGTACTTC. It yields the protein CSASKVYNSYEQYF.

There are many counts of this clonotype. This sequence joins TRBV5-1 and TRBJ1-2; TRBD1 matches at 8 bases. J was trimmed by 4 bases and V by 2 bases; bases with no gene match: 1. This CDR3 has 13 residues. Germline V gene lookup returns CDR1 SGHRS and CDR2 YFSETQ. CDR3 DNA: TGCGCCAGCAGCTTTCAGGGGGCCTATGGCTACACCTTC. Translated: CASSFQGAYGYTF.

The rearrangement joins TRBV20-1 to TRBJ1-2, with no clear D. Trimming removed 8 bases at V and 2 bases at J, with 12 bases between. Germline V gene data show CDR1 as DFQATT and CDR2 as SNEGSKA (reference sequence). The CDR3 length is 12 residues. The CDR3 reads CSPLQANYGYTF. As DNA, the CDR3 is TGCAGTCCCCTCCAGGCCAACTATGGCTACACCTTC.

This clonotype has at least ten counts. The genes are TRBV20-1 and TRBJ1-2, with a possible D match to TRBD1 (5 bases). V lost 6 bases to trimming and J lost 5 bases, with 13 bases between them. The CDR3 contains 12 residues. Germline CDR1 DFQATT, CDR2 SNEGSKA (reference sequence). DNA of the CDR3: TGCAGTGCGGGAGGGGTCGTATATGGCTACACCTTC. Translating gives CSAGGVVYGYTF.

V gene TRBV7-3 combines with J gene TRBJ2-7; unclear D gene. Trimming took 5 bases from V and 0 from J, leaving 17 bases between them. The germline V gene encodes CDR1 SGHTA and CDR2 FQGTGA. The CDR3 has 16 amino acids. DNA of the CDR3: TGTGCCAGCAGCCAAAGTCCGGCCGGGCCCTCCTACGAGCAGTACTTC. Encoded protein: CASSQSPAGPSYEQYF.